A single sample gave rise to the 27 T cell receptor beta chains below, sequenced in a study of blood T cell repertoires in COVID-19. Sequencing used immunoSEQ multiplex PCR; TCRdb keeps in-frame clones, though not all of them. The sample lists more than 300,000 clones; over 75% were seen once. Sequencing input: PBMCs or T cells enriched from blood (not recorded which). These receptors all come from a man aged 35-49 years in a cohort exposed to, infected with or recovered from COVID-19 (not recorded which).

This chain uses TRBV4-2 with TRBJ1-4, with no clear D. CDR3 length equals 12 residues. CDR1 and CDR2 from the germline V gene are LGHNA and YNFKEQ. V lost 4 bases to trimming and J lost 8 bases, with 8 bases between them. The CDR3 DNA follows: TGTGCCAGCAGCCTCGCGGGGGAAAAACTGTTTTTT. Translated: CASSLAGEKLFF.

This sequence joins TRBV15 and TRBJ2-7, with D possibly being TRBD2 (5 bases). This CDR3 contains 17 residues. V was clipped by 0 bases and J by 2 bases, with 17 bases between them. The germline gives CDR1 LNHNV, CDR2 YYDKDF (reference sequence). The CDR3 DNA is TGTGCCACCAGCAGAGATCAATACACGGGGTCAACCTACGAGCAGTACTTC. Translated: CATSRDQYTGSTYEQYF.

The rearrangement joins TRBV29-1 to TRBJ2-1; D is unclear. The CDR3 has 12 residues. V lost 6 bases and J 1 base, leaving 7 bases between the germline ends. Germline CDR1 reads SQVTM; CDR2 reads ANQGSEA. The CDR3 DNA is TGCAGCGTGGCCCCGTCCTACAATGAGCAGTTCTTC. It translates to CSVAPSYNEQFF.

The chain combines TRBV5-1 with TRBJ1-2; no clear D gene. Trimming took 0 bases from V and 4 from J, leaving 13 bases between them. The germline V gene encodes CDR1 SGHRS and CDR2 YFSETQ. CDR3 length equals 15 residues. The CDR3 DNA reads TGCGCCAGCAGCTTGGAGTCAGCTACTATCTATGGCTACACCTTC. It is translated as CASSLESATIYGYTF. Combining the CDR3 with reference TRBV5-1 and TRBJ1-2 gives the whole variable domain KAGVTQTPRYLIKTRGQQVTLSCSPISGHRSVSWYQQTPGQGLQFLFEYFSETQRNKGNFPGRFSGRQFSNSRSEMNVSTLELGDSALYLCASSLESATIYGYTFGSGTRLTVV.

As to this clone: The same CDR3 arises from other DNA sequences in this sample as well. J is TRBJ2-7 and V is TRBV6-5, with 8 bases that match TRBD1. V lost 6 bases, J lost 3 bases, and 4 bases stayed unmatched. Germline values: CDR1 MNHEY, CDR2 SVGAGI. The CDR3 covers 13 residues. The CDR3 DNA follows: TGTGCCAGCAGCAGGGACAGGAGCTACGAGCAGTACTTC. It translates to CASSRDRSYEQYF.

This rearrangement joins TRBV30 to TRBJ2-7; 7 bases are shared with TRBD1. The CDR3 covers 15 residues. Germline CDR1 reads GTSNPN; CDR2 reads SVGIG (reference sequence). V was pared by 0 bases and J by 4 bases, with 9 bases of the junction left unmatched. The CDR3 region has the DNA TGTGCCTGGAGTGTAGGACAGGCCTTCTTGTACGAGCAGTACTTC. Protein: CAWSVGQAFLYEQYF.

CDR3 in DNA: TGTGCCAGCAGCTCCTGGACAGGGGGTGAGACTAGCGTATACAATGAGCAGTTCTTC. This encodes CASSSWTGGETSVYNEQFF. The gene calls are TRBV5-8 and TRBJ2-1; TRBD1 matches 10 bases. CDR1 SGHTS and CDR2 YDEGEE come from the germline V gene. This CDR3 region has 19 residues. Trimming removed 3 bases from V and 4 bases from J; junction bases left unmatched: 16.

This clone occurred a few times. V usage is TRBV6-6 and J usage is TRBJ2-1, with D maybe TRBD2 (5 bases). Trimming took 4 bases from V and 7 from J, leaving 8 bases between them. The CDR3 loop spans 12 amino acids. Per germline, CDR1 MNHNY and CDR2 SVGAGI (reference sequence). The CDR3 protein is CASSSGGNEQFF. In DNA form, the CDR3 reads TGTGCCAGCAGTTCGGGCGGGAATGAGCAGTTCTTC.

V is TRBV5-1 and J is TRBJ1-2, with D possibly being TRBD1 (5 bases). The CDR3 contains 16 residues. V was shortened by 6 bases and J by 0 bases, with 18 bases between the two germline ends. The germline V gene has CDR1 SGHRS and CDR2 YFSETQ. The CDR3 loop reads CASKGNSGISNYGYTF. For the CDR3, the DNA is TGCGCCAGCAAGGGGAACTCAGGGATTTCTAACTATGGCTACACCTTC.

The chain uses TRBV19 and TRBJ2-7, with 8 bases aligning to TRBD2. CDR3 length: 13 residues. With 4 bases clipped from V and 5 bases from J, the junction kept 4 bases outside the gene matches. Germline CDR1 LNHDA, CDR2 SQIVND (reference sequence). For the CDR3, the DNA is TGTGCCAGTAGTAGGGGACTAGACAACGAGCAGTACTTC. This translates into CASSRGLDNEQYF.

The CDR3 coding sequence is TGTGCCAGCAGTACCCGGACAGGGGGTCAGCCCCAGCATTTT. Amino acids: CASSTRTGGQPQHF. This sequence joins TRBV27 and TRBJ1-5; 10 nucleotides align to TRBD1. V lost 5 bases to trimming and J lost 6 bases; unmatched junction nucleotides: 4. CDR1 and CDR2 (germline): MNHEY, SMNVEV (reference sequence). The CDR3 spans 14 residues.

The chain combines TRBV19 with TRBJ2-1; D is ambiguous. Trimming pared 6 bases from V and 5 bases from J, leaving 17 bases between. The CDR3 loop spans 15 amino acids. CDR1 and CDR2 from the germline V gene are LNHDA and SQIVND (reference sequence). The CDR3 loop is CASRARWPADNEQFF. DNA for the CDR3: TGTGCCAGTAGGGCGAGGTGGCCGGCAGACAATGAGCAGTTCTTC.

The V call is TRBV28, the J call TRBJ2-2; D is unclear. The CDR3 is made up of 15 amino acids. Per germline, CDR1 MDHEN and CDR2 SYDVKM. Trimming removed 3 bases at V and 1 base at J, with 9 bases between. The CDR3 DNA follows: TGTGCCAGCAGTTTGCGGCCAAAGAACACCGGGGAGCTGTTTTTT. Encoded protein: CASSLRPKNTGELFF.

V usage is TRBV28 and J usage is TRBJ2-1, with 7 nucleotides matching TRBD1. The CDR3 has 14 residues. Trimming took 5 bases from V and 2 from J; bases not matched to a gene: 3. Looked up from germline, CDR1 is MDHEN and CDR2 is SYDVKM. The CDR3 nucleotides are TGTGCCAGCAGTAGGGGGCGCCCCTACAATGAGCAGTTCTTC. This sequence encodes CASSRGRPYNEQFF.

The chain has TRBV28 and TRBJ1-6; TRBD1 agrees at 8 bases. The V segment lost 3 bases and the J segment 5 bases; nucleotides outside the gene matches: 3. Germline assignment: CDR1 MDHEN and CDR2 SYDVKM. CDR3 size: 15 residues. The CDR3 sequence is CASSFLDRDNSPLHF. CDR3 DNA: TGTGCCAGCAGTTTCTTGGACAGGGATAATTCACCCCTCCACTTT.

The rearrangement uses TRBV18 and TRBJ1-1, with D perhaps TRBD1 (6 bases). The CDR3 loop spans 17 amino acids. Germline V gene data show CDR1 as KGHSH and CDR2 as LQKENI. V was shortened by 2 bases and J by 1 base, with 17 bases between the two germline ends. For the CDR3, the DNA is TGTGCCAGCTCACCATACTTAATGGGGGCGACGAACACTGAAGCTTTCTTT. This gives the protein CASSPYLMGATNTEAFF.

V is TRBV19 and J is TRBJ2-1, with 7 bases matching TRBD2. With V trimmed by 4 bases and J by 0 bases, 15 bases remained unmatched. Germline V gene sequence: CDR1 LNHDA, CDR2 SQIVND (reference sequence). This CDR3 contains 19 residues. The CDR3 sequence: CASSTSAGTTFSSYNEQFF. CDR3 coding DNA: TGTGCCAGTAGTACAAGCGCGGGGACTACGTTTAGCTCCTACAATGAGCAGTTCTTC.

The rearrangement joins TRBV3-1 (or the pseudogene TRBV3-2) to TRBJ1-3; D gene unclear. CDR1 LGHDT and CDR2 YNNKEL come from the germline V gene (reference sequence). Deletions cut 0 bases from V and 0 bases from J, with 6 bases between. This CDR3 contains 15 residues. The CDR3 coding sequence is TGTGCCAGCAGCCAAGATAGTACCTCTGGAAACACCATATATTTT. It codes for CASSQDSTSGNTIYF.

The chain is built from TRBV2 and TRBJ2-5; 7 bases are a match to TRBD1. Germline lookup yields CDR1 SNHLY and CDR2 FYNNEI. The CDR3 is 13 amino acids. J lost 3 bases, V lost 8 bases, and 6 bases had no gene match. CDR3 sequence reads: CASCADREETQYF. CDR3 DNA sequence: TGTGCCAGCTGTGCAGACAGGGAAGAGACCCAGTACTTC. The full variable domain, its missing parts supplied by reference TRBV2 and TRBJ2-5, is EPEVTQTPSHQVTQMGQEVILRCVPISNHLYFYWYRQILGQKVEFLVSFYNNEISEKSEIFDDQFSVERPDGSNFTLKIRSTKLEDSAMYFCASCADREETQYFGPGTRLLVL.

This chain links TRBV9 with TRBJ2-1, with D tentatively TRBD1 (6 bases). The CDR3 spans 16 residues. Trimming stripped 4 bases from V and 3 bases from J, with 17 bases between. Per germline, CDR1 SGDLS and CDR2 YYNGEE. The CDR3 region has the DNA TGTGCCAGCAGCTTCGGGACACAGATTTTCTACAATGAGCAGTTCTTC. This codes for CASSFGTQIFYNEQFF.

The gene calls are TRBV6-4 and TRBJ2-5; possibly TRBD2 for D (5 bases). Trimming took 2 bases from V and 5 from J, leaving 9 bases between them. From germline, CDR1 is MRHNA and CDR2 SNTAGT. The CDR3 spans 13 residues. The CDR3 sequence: CASSDRPGETQYF. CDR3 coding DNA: TGTGCCAGCAGTGACCGTCCGGGGGAGACCCAGTACTTC.

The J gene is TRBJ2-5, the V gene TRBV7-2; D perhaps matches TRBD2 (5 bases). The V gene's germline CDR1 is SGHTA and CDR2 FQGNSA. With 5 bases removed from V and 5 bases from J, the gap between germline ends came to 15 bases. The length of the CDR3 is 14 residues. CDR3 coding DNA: TGTGCCAGCAGCAAGGAGGCAAGCCGGGAGACCCAGTACTTC. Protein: CASSKEASRETQYF.

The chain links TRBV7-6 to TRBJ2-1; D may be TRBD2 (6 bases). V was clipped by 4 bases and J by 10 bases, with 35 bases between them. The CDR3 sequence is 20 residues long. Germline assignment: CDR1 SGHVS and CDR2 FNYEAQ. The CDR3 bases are TGTGCCAGCAGCTCCACCGGGACTGCATATCGAACCCACGAACCAGAGGAGCAGTTCTTC. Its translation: CASSSTGTAYRTHEPEEQFF.

CDR3 DNA: TGTGCCAGCAGCTTGGGGACTAGTGGAGGAGGCTCCTACAATGAGCAGTTCTTC. As protein: CASSLGTSGGGSYNEQFF. This rearrangement joins TRBV5-4 to TRBJ2-1; TRBD2 matches at 7 bases. The CDR3 covers 18 residues. After removal of 0 bases from V and 0 bases from J, the junction contained 9 bases not matched to a gene. Germline lookup yields CDR1 SGHNT and CDR2 YYREEE (reference sequence).

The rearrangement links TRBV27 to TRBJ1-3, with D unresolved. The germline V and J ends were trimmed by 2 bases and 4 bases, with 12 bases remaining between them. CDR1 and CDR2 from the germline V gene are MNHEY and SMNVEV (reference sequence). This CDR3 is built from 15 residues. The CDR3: CASSLSRGRGNTIYF. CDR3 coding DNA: TGTGCCAGCAGTTTAAGTCGAGGGAGGGGAAACACCATATATTTT.

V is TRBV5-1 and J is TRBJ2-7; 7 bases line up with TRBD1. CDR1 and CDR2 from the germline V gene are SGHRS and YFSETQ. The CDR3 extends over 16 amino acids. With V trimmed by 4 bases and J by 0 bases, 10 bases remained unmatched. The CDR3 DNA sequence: TGCGCCAGCAGCAACAACCTCGGACAGGTCTCCTACGAGCAGTACTTC. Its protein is CASSNNLGQVSYEQYF.

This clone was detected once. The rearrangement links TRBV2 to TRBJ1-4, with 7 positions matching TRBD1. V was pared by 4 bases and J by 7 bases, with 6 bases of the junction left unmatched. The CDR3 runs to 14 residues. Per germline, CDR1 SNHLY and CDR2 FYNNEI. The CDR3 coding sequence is TGTGCCAGCAGTGTTGGGACAGCTGGTGAAAAACTGTTTTTT. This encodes CASSVGTAGEKLFF.